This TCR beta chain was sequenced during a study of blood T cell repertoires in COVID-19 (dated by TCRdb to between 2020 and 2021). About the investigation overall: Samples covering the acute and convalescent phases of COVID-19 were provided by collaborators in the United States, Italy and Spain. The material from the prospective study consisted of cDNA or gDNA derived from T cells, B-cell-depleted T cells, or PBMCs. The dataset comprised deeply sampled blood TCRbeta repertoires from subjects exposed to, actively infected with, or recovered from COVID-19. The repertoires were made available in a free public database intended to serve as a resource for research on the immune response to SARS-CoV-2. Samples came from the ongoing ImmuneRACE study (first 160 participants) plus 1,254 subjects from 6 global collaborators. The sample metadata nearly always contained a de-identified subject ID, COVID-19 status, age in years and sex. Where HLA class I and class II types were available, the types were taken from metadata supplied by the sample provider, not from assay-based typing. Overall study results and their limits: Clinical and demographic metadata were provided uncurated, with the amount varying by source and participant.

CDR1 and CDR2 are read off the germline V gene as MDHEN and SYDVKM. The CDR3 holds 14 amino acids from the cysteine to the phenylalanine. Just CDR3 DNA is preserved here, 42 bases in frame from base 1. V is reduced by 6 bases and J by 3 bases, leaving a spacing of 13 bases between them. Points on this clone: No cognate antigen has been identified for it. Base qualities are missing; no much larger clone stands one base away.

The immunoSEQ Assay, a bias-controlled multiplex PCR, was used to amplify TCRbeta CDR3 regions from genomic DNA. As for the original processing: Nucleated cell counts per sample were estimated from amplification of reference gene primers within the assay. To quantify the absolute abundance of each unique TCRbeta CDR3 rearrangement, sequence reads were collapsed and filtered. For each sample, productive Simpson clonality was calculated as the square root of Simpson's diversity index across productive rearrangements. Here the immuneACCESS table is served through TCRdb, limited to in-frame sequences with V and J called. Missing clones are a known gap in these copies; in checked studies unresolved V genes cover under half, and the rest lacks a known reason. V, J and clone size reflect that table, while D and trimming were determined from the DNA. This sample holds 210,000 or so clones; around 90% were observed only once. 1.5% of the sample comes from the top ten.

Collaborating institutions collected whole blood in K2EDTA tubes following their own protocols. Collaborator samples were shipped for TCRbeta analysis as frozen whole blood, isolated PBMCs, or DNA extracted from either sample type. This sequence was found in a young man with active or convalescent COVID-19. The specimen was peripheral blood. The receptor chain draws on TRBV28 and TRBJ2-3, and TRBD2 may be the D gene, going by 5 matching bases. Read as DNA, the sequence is TGTGCCAGCAGCCGGACTCGGACTACAGATACGCAGTATTTT. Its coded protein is CASSRTRTTDTQYF.